This TCR beta chain derives from a study of blood T cell repertoires in COVID-19. In the study overall: Samples taken during acute and convalescent COVID-19 were collected in the United States, Italy and Spain.

Germline assignment: CDR1 MGHRA and CDR2 YSYEKL. CDR3 length: 14 amino acids. V lost 0 bases and J 5 bases, leaving 8 bases between the germline ends. Methods used by the authors: Reference gene primer amplification yielded estimated nucleated cell counts. Clones were read by immunoSEQ multiplex PCR, and TCRdb kept only the in-frame ones, dropping some. The V and J calls and clone size are taken from that table; D and trimming were inferred from the DNA. The table lists a few hundred thousand clones, 80% to 90% of them singletons. The sequence was collected from a woman between 45 and 65 years old who had recovered from COVID-19. Sequencing used peripheral blood. The chain joins TRBV4-1 to TRBJ1-3; D gene uncertain. CDR3 nucleotide sequence: TGCGCCAGCAGCCAAGAGTATAGTCGAAACACCATATATTTT. Translation gives CASSQEYSRNTIYF.